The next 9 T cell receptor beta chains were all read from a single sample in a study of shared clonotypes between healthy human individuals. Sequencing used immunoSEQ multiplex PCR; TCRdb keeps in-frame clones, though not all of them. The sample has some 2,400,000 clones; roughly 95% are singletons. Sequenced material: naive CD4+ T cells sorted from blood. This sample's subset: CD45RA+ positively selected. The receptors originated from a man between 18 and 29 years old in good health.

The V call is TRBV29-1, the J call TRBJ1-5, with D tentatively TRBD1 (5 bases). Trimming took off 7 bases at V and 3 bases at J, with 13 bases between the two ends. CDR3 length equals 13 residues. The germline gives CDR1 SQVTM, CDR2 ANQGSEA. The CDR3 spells CSAGGNTNQPQHF. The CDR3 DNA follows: TGCAGCGCCGGGGGGAATACCAATCAGCCCCAGCATTTT.

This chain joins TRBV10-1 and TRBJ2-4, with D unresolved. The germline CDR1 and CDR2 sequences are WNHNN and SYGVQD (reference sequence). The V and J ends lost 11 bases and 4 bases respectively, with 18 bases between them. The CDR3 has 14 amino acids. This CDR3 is CARKRAPPKNIQYF. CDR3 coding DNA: TGCGCCCGAAAAAGGGCCCCACCTAAAAACATTCAGTACTTC.

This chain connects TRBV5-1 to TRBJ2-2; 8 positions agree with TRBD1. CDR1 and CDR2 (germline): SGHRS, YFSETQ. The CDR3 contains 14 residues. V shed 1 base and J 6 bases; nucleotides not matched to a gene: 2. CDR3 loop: CASSLRQGPGELFF. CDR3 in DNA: TGCGCCAGCAGCTTGCGACAGGGGCCCGGGGAGCTGTTTTTT. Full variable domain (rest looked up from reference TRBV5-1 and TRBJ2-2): KAGVTQTPRYLIKTRGQQVTLSCSPISGHRSVSWYQQTPGQGLQFLFEYFSETQRNKGNFPGRFSGRQFSNSRSEMNVSTLELGDSALYLCASSLRQGPGELFFGEGSRLTVL.

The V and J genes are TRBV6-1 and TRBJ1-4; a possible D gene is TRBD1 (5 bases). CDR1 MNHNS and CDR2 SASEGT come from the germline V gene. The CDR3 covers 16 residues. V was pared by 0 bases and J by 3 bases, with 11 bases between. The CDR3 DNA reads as TGTGCCAGCAGTGAAGCCTATGGGGCGCCTAATGAAAAACTGTTTTTT. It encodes CASSEAYGAPNEKLFF.

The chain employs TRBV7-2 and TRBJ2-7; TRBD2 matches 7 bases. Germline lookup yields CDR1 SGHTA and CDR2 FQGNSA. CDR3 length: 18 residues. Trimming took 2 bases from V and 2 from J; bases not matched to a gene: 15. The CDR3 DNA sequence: TGTGCCAGCAGCTTAAAGTTACCTTCATCAGCGGGGACCTACGAGCAGTACTTC. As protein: CASSLKLPSSAGTYEQYF.

The CDR3 here is CAWSLAGTGQYF. Here the CDR3 DNA reads TGTGCCTGGAGTTTAGCGGGGACCGGGCAGTACTTC. The rearrangement joins TRBV30 to TRBJ2-7; 8 bases fit TRBD2. Germline V lookup: CDR1 GTSNPN, CDR2 SVGIG (reference sequence). The CDR3 runs to 12 residues. V lost 2 bases to trimming and J lost 9 bases; unmatched junction nucleotides: 6.

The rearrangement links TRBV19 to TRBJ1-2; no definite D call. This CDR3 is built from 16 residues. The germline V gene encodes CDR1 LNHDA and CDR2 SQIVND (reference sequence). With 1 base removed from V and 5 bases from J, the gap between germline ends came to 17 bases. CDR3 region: CASSIARREGLYGYTF. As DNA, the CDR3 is TGTGCCAGTAGTATAGCCCGGCGGGAGGGTCTTTATGGCTACACCTTC.

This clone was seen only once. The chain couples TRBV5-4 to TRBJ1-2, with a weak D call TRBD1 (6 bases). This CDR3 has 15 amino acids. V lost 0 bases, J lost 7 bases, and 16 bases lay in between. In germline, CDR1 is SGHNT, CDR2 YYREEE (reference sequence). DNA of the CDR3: TGTGCCAGCAGCTTGGCCACAGGGAGGCTGAGTGGCTACACCTTC. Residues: CASSLATGRLSGYTF.

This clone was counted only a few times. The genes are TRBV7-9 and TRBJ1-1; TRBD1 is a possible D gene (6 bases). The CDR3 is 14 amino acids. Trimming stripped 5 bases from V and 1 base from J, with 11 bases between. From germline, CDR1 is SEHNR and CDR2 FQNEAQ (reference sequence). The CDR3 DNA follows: TGTGCCAGCAGCCCGGGGGCAGGGAACACTGAAGCTTTCTTT. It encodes CASSPGAGNTEAFF.